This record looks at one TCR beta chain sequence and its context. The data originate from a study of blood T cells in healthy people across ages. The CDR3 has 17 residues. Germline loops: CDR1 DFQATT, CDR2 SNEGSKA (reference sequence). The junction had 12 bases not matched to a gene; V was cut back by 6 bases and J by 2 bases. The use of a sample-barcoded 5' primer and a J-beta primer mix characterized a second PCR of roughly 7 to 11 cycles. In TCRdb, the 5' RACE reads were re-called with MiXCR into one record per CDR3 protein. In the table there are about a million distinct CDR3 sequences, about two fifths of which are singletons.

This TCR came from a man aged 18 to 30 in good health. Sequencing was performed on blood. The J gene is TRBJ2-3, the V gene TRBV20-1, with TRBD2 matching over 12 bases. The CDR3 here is CSALVTSGGPYTDTQYF. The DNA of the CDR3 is TGCAGTGCCTTAGTGACTAGCGGGGGACCATACACAGATACGCAGTATTTT.